This record concerns one TCR beta chain sequence. Its antigen is unknown. The CDR3 has 13 amino acids. Germline CDR1 and CDR2: LGHDT and YNNKEL (reference sequence). Trimming removed 5 bases from V and 7 bases from J; junction bases left unmatched: 2. Sequencing libraries made from TCR beta cDNA carried unique molecular identifiers. MiXCR, applied by TCRdb to the PCR reads, yields one record per CDR3 protein. The sample has about 430,000 distinct CDR3 sequences, 30% to 45% seen once. This entry belongs to a study of post-analysis software for immune sequencing data. Notes on the study in general: Several TRBV segments (TRBV5-6, TRBV5-1 and TRBV20-1 among them) occurred more frequently in patients than in controls.

The sequence was obtained from a girl aged 2 to 10 with multiple sclerosis. The chain joins TRBV3-1 to TRBJ1-4; 9 nucleotides agree with TRBD1. Input material: blood. CDR3 nucleotide sequence: TGTGCCAGCAGCGGGACAGGGCCTGAAAAACTGTTTTTT. Translated, it gives CASSGTGPEKLFF.